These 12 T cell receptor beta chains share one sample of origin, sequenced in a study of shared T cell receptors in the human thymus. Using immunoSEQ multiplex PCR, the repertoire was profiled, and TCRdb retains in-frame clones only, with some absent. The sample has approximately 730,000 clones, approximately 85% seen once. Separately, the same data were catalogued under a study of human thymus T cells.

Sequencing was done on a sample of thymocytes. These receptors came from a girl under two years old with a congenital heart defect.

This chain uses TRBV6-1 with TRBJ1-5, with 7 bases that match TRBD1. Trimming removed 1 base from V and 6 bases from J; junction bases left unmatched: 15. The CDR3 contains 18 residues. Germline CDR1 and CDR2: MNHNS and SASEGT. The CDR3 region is CASSEEKNHPQGIQPQHF. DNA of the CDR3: TGTGCCAGCAGTGAAGAAAAAAACCACCCACAGGGGATTCAGCCCCAGCATTTT.

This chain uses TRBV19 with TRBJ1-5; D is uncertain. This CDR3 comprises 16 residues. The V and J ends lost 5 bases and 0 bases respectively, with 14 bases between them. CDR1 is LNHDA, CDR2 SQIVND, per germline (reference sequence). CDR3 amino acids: CASSVTRHHSNQPQHF. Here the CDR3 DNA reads TGTGCCAGTAGTGTTACCAGACACCATAGCAATCAGCCCCAGCATTTT.

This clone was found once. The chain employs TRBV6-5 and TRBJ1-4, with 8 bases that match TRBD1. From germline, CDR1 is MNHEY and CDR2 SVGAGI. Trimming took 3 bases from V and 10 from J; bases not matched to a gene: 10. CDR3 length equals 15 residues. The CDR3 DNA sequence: TGTGCCAGCAGTTATTCCAGGGGGCGCGGGGGAAAACTGTTTTTT. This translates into CASSYSRGRGGKLFF.

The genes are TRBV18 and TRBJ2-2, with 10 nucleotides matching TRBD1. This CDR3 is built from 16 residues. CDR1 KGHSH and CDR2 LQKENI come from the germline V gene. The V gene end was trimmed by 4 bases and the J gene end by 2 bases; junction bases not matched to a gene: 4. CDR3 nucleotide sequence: TGTGCCAGCTCACGAGGACAGGGGGAAAACACCGGGGAGCTGTTTTTT. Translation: CASSRGQGENTGELFF.

CDR3 bases: TGTGCCAGCAGTCCCCACGGGGAGGGGAATGAAGCTTTCTTT. Translated, it gives CASSPHGEGNEAFF. The chain couples TRBV27 to TRBJ1-1; TRBD1 might be the D (5 bases). CDR1 and CDR2 from the germline V gene are MNHEY and SMNVEV (reference sequence). This CDR3 contains 14 residues. V was shortened by 5 bases and J by 7 bases, with 17 bases between the two germline ends.

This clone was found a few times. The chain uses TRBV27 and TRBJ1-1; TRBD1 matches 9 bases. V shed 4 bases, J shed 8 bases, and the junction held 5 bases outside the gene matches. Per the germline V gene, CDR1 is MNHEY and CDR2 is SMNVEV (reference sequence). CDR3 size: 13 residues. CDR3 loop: CASSSPGQGEAFF. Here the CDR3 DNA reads TGTGCCAGCAGTTCGCCGGGACAGGGCGAAGCTTTCTTT.

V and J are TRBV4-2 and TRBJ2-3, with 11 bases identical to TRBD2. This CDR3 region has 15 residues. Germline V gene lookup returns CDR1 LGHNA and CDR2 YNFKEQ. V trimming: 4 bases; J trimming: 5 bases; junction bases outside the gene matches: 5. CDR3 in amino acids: CASSRSGGAGDTQYF. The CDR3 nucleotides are TGTGCCAGCAGCCGTAGCGGGGGGGCCGGAGATACGCAGTATTTT.

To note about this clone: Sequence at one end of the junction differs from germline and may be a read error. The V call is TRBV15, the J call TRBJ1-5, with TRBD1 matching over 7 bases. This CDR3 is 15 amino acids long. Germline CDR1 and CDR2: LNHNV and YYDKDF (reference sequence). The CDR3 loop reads CATSGDRDSNQPQHF. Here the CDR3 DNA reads TGTGCCACCAGCGGAGACAGGGATAGCAATCAGCCCCAGCATTTT.

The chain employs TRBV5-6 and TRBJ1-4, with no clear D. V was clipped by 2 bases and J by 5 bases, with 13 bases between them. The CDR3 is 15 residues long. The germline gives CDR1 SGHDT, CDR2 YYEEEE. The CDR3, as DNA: TGTGCCAGCAGCTTTCGGCGGAACCACAATGAAAAACTGTTTTTT. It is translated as CASSFRRNHNEKLFF.

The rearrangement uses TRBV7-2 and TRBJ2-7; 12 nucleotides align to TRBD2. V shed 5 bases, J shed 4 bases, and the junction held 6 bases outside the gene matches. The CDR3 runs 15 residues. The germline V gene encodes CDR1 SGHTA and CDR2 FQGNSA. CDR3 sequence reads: CASSHLAGGLYEQYF. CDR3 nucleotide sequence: TGTGCCAGCAGCCATCTAGCGGGGGGGCTATACGAGCAGTACTTC.

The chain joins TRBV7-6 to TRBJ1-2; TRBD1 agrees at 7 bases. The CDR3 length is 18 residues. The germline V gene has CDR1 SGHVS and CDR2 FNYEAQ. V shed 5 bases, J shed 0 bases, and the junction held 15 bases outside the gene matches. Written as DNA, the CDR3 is TGTGCCAGCAGCCAGGGGGAGGCAGCACTACCCGCTAACTATGGCTACACCTTC. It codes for CASSQGEAALPANYGYTF. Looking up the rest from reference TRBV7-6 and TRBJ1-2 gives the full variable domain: GAGVSQSPRYKVTKRGQDVALRCDPISGHVSLYWYRQALGQGPEFLTYFNYEAQQDKSGLPNDRFSAERPEGSISTLTIQRTEQRDSAMYRCASSQGEAALPANYGYTFGSGTRLTVV.

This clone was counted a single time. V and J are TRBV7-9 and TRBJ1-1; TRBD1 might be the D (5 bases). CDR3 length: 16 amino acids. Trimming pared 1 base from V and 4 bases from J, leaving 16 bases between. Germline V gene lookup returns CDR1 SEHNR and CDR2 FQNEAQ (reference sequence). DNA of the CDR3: TGTGCCAGCAGCTTAGACTGGGCCAGAAGGGGCACTGAAGCTTTCTTT. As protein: CASSLDWARRGTEAFF.